A selection of T cell receptor beta chains follows, all from one sample in a study of beta chain features in type 1 diabetes. Measured with immunoSEQ multiplex PCR; TCRdb has only the in-frame clones, and not every one. The sample has around 240,000 clones, roughly 17% seen once. Sequencing was carried out using naive CD4+ T cells from blood. Source of these receptors: a man aged 25-45 years with type 1 diabetes. Each CDR3 is given without its conserved first and last residue. The D gene is left open where the match is weak.

TRBV5-1	TRBJ2-1	NA	ASSFLRDNEQF
TRBV9	TRBJ1-3	NA	ASTQGLAGNTIY
TRBV29-1	TRBJ2-1	NA	SVGRGMRQF
TRBV7-7	TRBJ2-7	TRBD2	ASSQGLAGAVQY
TRBV29-1	TRBJ1-4	NA	SVGRGFNEKLF
TRBV29-1	TRBJ2-1	TRBD2	SVEGASGISSYNEQF
TRBV5-1	TRBJ2-2	NA	ASRPGTANRELF
TRBV4-2	TRBJ2-5	TRBD2	ASSQGPMASGQETQY
TRBV9	TRBJ2-6	TRBD1	ASSVLNRDRNLT
TRBV2	TRBJ2-1	NA	ASTPSSYNEQF
TRBV29-1	TRBJ1-1	NA	SVVGRVMNTEAF
TRBV7-9	TRBJ2-5	NA	ASSLLAGETQY
TRBV25-1	TRBJ2-1	NA	ASSETGSYNEQF
TRBV11-3	TRBJ2-3	NA	ASSRRRTDTQY
TRBV5-1	TRBJ1-1	NA	ASSLGALTGTEAF
TRBV7-6	TRBJ2-1	TRBD2	ASSYPGLAEQF
TRBV29-1	TRBJ2-5	TRBD1	SVAGQGANGAETQY
TRBV18	TRBJ2-1	NA	ASSTQGRGKGRQF
TRBV7-2	TRBJ2-2	NA	ASSPQGRGTGELF
TRBV2	TRBJ2-5	NA	ASRQPSQETQY
TRBV10-3	TRBJ2-1	NA	AISVTGSNNEQF
TRBV29-1	TRBJ2-3	TRBD1	SVVNRGSTDTQY
TRBV7-9	TRBJ2-5	TRBD2	ASSRGLAGVGQETQY
TRBV30	TRBJ1-1	NA	AWSVSQVVEAF
TRBV6-6	TRBJ1-2	NA	ASTRDQGYT
TRBV11-3	TRBJ2-5	TRBD1	ASSSRTTGVETQY
TRBV9	TRBJ2-7	NA	ASSVGGTSSYEQY
TRBV20-1	TRBJ2-7	NA	SARESEQY
TRBV5-6	TRBJ2-1	NA	ASSLWDNEQF
TRBV9	TRBJ2-3	TRBD2	ASSVLSGRAADTQY
TRBV6-5	TRBJ2-1	NA	ASSPRDAYNEQF
TRBV9	TRBJ2-1	NA	ASSPRTGSSYNEQF